The 16 T cell receptor beta chains below all came from one sample that was sequenced in a study of radiation and T cells in renal cell carcinoma. Some clones are missing from TCRdb's copy, which holds only in-frame ones; the method was immunoSEQ multiplex PCR. The table has around 140,000 clones, around 78% seen once. Time point indicated: baseline pretreatment blood. Treatment: 15 Gy SBRT to primary tumor, nephrectomy 4 weeks later. Source: blood, taken from a patient whose treatment included radiotherapy and nephrectomy. All receptors come from a woman aged 45-60 years with renal cell carcinoma.

The chain has TRBV4-3 and TRBJ2-5; 15 bases line up with TRBD2. This CDR3 region has 17 residues. Germline V gene lookup returns CDR1 LGHNA and CDR2 YSLEER. The V segment lost 6 bases and the J segment 3 bases; nucleotides outside the gene matches: 8. CDR3 coding DNA: TGCGCCAGCAGTACTGGACTAGCGGGGGGGCCGGAAGAGACCCAGTACTTC. It specifies CASSTGLAGGPEETQYF.

This chain links TRBV19 with TRBJ2-1; D is perhaps TRBD1 (6 bases). The CDR3 is made up of 14 amino acids. Germline-derived CDR1 and CDR2 are LNHDA and SQIVND (reference sequence). V was clipped by 8 bases and J by 1 base, with 12 bases between them. This chain's CDR3 is CASGQRGSYNEQFF. Here the CDR3 DNA reads TGTGCCAGTGGACAGAGAGGATCCTACAATGAGCAGTTCTTC.

V usage is TRBV12-1 and J usage is TRBJ1-1; no DNA check was done on the table's D call, TRBD1. TRBV12-1 is flagged as a pseudogene. The CDR3 sequence is 12 residues long. The CDR3: CASSGQPTEAFF. CDR3 nucleotide sequence: TGTGCCAGCAGCGGACAGCCCACTGAAGCTTTCTTT.

V usage is TRBV27 and J usage is TRBJ2-1; D may be TRBD1 (5 bases). V was clipped by 5 bases and J by 7 bases, with 21 bases between them. The CDR3 covers 16 residues. Germline loops: CDR1 MNHEY, CDR2 SMNVEV (reference sequence). The CDR3 loop reads CASSPLDTRRKNEQFF. CDR3 sequence (DNA): TGTGCCAGCAGTCCCCTGGACACCAGGCGAAAAAATGAGCAGTTCTTC.

The chain uses TRBV10-3 and TRBJ2-2; D is possibly TRBD2 (5 bases). With 8 bases removed from V and 4 bases from J, the gap between germline ends came to 17 bases. Germline CDR1 ENHRY, CDR2 SYGVKD. The CDR3 is 15 residues long. The CDR3: CAIRVARGSTGELFF. In DNA, the CDR3 is TGTGCCATCCGCGTGGCCCGGGGTAGCACCGGGGAGCTGTTTTTT.

J is TRBJ1-4 and V is TRBV5-6; D unclear. This CDR3 contains 13 residues. Germline-derived CDR1 and CDR2 are SGHDT and YYEEEE. CDR3 bases: TGTGCGAGCGCAAAGGCGACTAATGAAAAACTGTTTTTT. It translates to CASAKATNEKLFF.

V usage is TRBV4-3 and J usage is TRBJ1-3; the D is unclear. Trimming removed 2 bases at V and 1 base at J, with 9 bases between. Germline lookup yields CDR1 LGHNA and CDR2 YSLEER. The CDR3 consists of 15 residues. In DNA form, the CDR3 reads TGCGCCAGCAGCCAAAGGCTGGGTTCTGGAAACACCATATATTTT. Protein: CASSQRLGSGNTIYF.

V usage is TRBV11-2 and J usage is TRBJ1-1; D might be TRBD1 (6 bases). This CDR3 comprises 14 residues. Germline CDR1 SGHAT, CDR2 FQNNGV. Trimming shortened V by 5 bases and J by 1 base, and 11 bases separated the two germline ends. The CDR3 protein is CASSATGENTEAFF. DNA of the CDR3: TGTGCCAGCAGCGCGACAGGAGAGAACACTGAAGCTTTCTTT.

The rearrangement links TRBV6-5 to TRBJ1-2, with TRBD1 matching over 10 bases. The V and J ends lost 4 bases and 4 bases, in that order; junction bases with no gene match: 6. Germline values: CDR1 MNHEY, CDR2 SVGAGI. This CDR3 region has 15 residues. CDR3 residues: CASSSTTGGTYGYTF. Here the CDR3 DNA reads TGTGCCAGCAGTTCTACGACAGGGGGCACCTATGGCTACACCTTC.

This clone appeared once. V usage is TRBV5-1 and J usage is TRBJ1-1; no clear D gene. V lost 4 bases, J lost 2 bases, and 12 bases lay in between. Per the germline V gene, CDR1 is SGHRS and CDR2 is YFSETQ. The length of the CDR3 is 14 residues. The CDR3 sequence: CASSAAQANTEAFF. In nucleotides, the CDR3 is TGCGCCAGCAGCGCCGCCCAAGCTAACACTGAAGCTTTCTTT.

The J gene is TRBJ1-5, the V gene TRBV6-1; the D is unclear. Germline V gene lookup returns CDR1 MNHNS and CDR2 SASEGT. This CDR3 is built from 15 residues. Trimming removed 2 bases at V and 4 bases at J, with 12 bases between. DNA for the CDR3: TGTGCCAGCAGTGAATTCGTGGTCGGGAATCAGCCCCAGCATTTT. This codes for CASSEFVVGNQPQHF.

This clone appeared a few times. In DNA form, the CDR3 reads TGTGCCAGCAGCTTAGTGGCAGACTATGGCTACACCTTC. Translated, it gives CASSLVADYGYTF. V and J are TRBV7-8 and TRBJ1-2; the D is unclear. The V end lost 1 base, the J end lost 3 bases, and 6 bases lay between the germline ends. The V gene's germline CDR1 is SGHVS and CDR2 FQNEAQ. The CDR3 is made up of 13 amino acids.

The chain recombines TRBV7-7 with TRBJ2-3, with D unclear. CDR3 length: 15 amino acids. The germline CDR1 and CDR2 sequences are SSHAT and FNYEAQ (reference sequence). Trimming stripped 1 base from V and 9 bases from J, with 17 bases between. The CDR3 DNA sequence: TGTGCCAGCAGCTTAGAGGGTCCGCCGCAGGAGACGCAGTATTTT. It yields the protein CASSLEGPPQETQYF. Using reference TRBV7-7 and TRBJ2-3 for the parts outside the CDR3, the full variable domain is GAGVSQSPRYKVTKRGQDVTLRCDPISSHATLYWYQQALGQGPEFLTYFNYEAQPDKSGLPSDRFSAERPEGSISTLTIQRTEQRDSAMYRCASSLEGPPQETQYFGPGTRLTVL.

This sequence joins TRBV7-2 and TRBJ1-3; D uncertain. This CDR3 has 14 residues. Trimming stripped 6 bases from V and 1 base from J, with 10 bases between. From germline, CDR1 is SGHTA and CDR2 FQGNSA. Here the CDR3 reads CASRLHGSGNTIYF. The CDR3 region has the DNA TGTGCCAGCAGGCTCCATGGATCTGGAAACACCATATATTTT.

V usage is TRBV4-3 and J usage is TRBJ1-4; D is possibly TRBD1 (6 bases). V lost 3 bases and J 8 bases, leaving 16 bases between the germline ends. This CDR3 spans 15 amino acids. CDR1 and CDR2 from the germline V gene are LGHNA and YSLEER. The CDR3 sequence is CASSQGHGVGEKLFF. The CDR3 nucleotides read TGCGCCAGCAGCCAGGGACACGGTGTCGGAGAAAAACTGTTTTTT.

V usage is TRBV4-1 and J usage is TRBJ2-7; possible D gene TRBD1, 6 bases. Trimming took off 1 base at V and 0 bases at J, with 16 bases between the two ends. This CDR3 comprises 17 residues. The germline gives CDR1 MGHRA, CDR2 YSYEKL. CDR3 in amino acids: CASSQATSGVGSYEQYF. The CDR3 DNA follows: TGCGCCAGCAGCCAAGCCACTTCAGGGGTCGGCTCCTACGAGCAGTACTTC.